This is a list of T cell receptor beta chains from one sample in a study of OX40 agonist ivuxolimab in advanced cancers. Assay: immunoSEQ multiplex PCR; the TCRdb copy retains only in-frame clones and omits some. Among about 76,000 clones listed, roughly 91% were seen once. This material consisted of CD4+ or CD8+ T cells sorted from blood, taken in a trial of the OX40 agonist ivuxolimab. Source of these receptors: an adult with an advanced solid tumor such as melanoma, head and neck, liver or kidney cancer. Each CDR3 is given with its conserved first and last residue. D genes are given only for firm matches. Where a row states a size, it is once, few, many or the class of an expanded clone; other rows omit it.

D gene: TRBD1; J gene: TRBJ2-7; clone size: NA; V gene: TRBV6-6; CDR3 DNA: TGTGCCAGCAGTTCGGGACAGGGGAATTTGTACGAGCAGTACTTC; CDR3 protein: CASSSGQGNLYEQYF
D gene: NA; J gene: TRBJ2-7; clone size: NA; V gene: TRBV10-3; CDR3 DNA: TGTGCCATCAGTGAGTCCGGAACCGACGAGCAGTACTTC; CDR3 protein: CAISESGTDEQYF
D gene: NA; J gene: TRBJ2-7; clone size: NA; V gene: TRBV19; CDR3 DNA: TGTGCCAGTAGCCGTTTAGTCGGGGGCGAGCAGTACTTC; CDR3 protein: CASSRLVGGEQYF
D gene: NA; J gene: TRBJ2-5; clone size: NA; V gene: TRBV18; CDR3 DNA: TGTGCCAGCTCACCAGGGCAGGGGGAGACCCAGTACTTC; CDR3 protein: CASSPGQGETQYF
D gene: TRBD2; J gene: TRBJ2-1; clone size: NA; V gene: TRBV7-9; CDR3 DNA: TGTGCCAGCAGCCGGACTAGCGGTCAACGTAGGGACCTCGGGAATGAGCAGTTCTTC; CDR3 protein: CASSRTSGQRRDLGNEQFF
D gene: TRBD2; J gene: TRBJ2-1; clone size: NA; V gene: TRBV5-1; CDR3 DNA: TGCGCCAGCAGCTTGGGTCTTGGGGCAACTAGCGGGAGGGCCTCTGAGCAGTTCTTC; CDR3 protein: CASSLGLGATSGRASEQFF
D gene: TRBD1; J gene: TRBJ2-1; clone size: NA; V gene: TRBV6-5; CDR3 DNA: TGTGCCAGCAGTTACCCAGGACAGGGTATGAATGAGCAGTTCTTC; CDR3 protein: CASSYPGQGMNEQFF
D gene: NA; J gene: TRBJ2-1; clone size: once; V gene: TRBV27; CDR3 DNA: TGTGCCAGCAGTTTATACCCATATAGCTATGAGCAGTTCTTC; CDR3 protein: CASSLYPYSYEQFF
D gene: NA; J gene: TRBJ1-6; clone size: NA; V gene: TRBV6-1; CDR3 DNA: TGTGCCAGCAGTGACTCCTATAATTCACCCCTCCACTTT; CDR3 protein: CASSDSYNSPLHF
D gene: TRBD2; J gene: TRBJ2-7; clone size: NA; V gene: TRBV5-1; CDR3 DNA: TGCGCCAGCAGCTTGACTAGCGGGTTCTCCTACGAGCAGTACTTC; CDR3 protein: CASSLTSGFSYEQYF
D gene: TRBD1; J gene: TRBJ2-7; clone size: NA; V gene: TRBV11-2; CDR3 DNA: TGTGCCAGCAGCCAAGGTTTTGGACAGGGAATCTACGAGCAGTACTTC; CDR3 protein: CASSQGFGQGIYEQYF
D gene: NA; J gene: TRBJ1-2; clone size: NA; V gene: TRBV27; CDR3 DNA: TGTGCCAGCAGTTTAGCACAGGGAGGATTCTATGGCTACACCTTC; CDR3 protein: CASSLAQGGFYGYTF
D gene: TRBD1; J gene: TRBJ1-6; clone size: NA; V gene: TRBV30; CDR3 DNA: TGTGCCTGGTCAACAGGGGGGGTTTTACCCCTCCACTTT; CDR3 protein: CAWSTGGVLPLHF
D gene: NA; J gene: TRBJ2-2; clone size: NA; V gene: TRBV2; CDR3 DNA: TGTGCCAGCAGTGCAATACAGGGATCGGGGGAGCTGTTTTTT; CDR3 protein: CASSAIQGSGELFF
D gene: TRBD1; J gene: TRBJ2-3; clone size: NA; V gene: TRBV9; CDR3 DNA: TGTGCCAGCAGCTCCACAGGGGGTTTGGATACGCAGTATTTT; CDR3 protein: CASSSTGGLDTQYF
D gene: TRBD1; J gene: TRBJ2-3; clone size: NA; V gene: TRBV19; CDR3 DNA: TGTGCCAGTAGTGACAGGGGCCTCACAGATACGCAGTATTTT; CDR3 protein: CASSDRGLTDTQYF
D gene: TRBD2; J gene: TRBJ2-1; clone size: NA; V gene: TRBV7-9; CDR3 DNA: TGTGCCAGCAGCTTACGACTAGCGGGTAGCGATGAGCAGTTCTTC; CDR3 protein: CASSLRLAGSDEQFF
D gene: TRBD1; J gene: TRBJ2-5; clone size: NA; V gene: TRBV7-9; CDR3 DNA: TGTGCCAGCAGCTTAGACCCGGGACAGGGAAAAGAGACCCAGTACTTC; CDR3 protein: CASSLDPGQGKETQYF
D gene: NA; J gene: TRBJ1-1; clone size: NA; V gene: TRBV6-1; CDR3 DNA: TGTGCCAGCGGGAACACTGAAGCTTTCTTT; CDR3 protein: CASGNTEAFF
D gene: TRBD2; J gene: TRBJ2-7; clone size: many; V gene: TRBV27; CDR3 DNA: TGTGCCAGCAGTCTTAGCGGGGTCTCCTACGAGCAGTACTTC; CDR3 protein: CASSLSGVSYEQYF
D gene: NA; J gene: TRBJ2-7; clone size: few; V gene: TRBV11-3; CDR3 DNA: TGTGCCAGCAGGGACAGAACTATTCCCTACGAGCAGTACTTC; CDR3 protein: CASRDRTIPYEQYF
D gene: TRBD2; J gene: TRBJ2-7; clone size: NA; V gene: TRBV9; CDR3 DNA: TGTGCCAGCAGCGTAAATCCCGCTAGCGGGGATAGCTCCTACGAGCAGTACTTC; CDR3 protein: CASSVNPASGDSSYEQYF
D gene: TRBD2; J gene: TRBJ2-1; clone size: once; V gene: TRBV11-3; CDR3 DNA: TGTGCCAGCAGCTCTAGACTAGCGGGATGGCATGAGCAGTTCTTC; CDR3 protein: CASSSRLAGWHEQFF
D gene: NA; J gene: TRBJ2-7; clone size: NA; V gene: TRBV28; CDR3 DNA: TGTGCCAGCAGTTTAGGGTGGCTTGGCTCCTACGAGCAGTACTTC; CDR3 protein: CASSLGWLGSYEQYF
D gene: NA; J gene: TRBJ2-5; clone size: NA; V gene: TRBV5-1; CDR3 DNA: TGCGCCAGCGGTGTGGGAAGATCCGGAGAGACCCAGTACTTC; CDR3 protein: CASGVGRSGETQYF
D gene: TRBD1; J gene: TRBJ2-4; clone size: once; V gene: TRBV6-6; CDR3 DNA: TGTGCCAGCAGCCTGGGACAGGGAAACATTCAGTACTTC; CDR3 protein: CASSLGQGNIQYF
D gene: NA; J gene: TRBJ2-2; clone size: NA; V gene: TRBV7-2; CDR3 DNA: TGTGCCAGCAGCTTCCGACTGATCACCGGGGAGCTGTTTTTT; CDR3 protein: CASSFRLITGELFF